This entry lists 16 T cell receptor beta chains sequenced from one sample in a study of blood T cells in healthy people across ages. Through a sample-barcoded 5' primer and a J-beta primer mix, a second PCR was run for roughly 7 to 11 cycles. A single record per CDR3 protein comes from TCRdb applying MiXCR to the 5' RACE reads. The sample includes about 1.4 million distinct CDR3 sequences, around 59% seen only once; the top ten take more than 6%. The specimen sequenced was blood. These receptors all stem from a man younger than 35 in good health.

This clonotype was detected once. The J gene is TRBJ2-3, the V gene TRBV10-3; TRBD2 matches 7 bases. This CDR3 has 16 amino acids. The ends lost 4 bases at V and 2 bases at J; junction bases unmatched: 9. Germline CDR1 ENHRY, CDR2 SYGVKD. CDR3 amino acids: CAISGSRDYNTDTQYF. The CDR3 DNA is TGTGCCATCAGTGGGAGCCGGGACTACAACACAGATACGCAGTATTTT.

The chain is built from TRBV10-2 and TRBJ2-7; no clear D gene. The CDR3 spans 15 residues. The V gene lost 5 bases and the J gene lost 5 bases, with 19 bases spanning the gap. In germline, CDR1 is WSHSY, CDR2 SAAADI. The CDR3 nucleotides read TGCGCCAGCAGTTCATCGACGGGTCTTCCCCACGAGCAGTACTTC. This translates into CASSSSTGLPHEQYF.

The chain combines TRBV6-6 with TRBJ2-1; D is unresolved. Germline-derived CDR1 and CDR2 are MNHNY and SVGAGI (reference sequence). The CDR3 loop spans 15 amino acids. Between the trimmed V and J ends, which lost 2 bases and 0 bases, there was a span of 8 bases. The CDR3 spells CASSYGFSSYNEQFF. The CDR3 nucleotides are TGTGCCAGCAGTTACGGGTTCAGCTCCTACAATGAGCAGTTCTTC.

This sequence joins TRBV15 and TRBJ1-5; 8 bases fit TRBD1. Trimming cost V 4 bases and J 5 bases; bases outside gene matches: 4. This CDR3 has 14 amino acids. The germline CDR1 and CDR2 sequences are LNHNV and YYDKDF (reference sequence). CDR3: CATSTPRGHQPQHF. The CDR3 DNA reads TGTGCCACCAGCACGCCCAGGGGGCATCAGCCCCAGCATTTT.

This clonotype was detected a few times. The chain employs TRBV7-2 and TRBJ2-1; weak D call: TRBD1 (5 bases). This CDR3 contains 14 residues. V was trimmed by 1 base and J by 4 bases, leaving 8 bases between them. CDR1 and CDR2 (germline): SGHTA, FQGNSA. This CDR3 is CASSLEGLYNEQFF. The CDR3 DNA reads TGTGCCAGCAGCTTAGAGGGGTTATACAATGAGCAGTTCTTC.

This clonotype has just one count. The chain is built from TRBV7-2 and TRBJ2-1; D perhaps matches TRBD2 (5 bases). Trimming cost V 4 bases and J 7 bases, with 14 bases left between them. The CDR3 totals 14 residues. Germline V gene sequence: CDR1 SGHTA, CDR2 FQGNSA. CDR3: CASSSYPGSNEQFF. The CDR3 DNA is TGTGCCAGCAGCTCCTACCCGGGATCGAATGAGCAGTTCTTC.

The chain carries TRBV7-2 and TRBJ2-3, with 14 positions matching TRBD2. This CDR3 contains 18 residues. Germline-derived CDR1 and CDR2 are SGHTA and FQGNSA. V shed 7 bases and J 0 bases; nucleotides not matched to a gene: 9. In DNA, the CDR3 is TGTGCCAGCACCTTGGGACTAGCGGGGGCCTATAGCACAGATACGCAGTATTTT. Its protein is CASTLGLAGAYSTDTQYF.

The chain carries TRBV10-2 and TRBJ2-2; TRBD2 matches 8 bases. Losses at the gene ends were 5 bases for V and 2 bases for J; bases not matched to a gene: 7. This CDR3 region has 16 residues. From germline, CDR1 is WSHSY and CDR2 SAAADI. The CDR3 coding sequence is TGCGCCAGCAGTCCCCGACTAGCGTCAAACACCGGGGAGCTGTTTTTT. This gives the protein CASSPRLASNTGELFF.

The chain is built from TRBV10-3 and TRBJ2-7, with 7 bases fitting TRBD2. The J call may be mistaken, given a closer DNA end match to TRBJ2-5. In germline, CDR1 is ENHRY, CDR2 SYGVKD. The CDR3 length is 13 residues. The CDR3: CAISDREVETQYF. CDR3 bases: TGTGCCATCAGTGACCGGGAGGTAGAGACCCAGTACTTC.

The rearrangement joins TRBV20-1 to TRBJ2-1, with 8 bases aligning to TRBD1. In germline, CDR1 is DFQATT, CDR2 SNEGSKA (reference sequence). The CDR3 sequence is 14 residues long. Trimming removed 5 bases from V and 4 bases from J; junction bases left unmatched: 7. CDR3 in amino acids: CSAENRGSYNEQFF. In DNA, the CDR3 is TGCAGTGCTGAGAACAGGGGGTCTTACAATGAGCAGTTCTTC.

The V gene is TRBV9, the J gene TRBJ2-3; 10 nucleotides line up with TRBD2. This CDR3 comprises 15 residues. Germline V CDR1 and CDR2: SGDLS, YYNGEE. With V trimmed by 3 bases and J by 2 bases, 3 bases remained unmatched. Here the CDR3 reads CASSETSGFTDTQYF. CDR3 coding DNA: TGTGCCAGCAGCGAGACTAGCGGGTTCACAGATACGCAGTATTTT.

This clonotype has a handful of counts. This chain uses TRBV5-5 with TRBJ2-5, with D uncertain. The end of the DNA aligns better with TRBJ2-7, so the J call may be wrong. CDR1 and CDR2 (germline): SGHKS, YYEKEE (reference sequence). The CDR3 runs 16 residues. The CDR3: CASSPKVGILQDEQYF. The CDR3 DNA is TGTGCCAGCAGCCCGAAAGTGGGCATCCTCCAGGACGAGCAGTACTTC.

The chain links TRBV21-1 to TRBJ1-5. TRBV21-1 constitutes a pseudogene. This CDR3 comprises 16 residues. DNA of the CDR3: TGTGCCAGCAGCAAAGGGGCAGTTAAGGATAATCAGCCCCAGCATTTT. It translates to CASSKGAVKDNQPQHF.

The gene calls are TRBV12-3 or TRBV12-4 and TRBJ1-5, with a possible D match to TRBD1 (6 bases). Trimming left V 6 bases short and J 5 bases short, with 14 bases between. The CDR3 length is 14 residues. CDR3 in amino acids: CASRKQGLDQPQHF. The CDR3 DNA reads TGTGCCAGCAGAAAACAGGGCCTCGATCAGCCCCAGCATTTT.

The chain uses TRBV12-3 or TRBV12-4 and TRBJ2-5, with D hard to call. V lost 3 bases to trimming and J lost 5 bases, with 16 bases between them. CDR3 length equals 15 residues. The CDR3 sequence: CASSLHWEGWETQYF. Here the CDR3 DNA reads TGTGCCAGCAGTTTGCACTGGGAAGGTTGGGAGACCCAGTACTTC.

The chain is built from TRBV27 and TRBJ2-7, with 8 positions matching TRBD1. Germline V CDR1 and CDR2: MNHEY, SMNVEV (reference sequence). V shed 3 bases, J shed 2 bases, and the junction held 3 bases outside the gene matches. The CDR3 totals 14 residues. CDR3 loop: CASSFYRGAYEQYF. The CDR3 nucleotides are TGTGCCAGCAGTTTTTACAGGGGGGCCTACGAGCAGTACTTC.